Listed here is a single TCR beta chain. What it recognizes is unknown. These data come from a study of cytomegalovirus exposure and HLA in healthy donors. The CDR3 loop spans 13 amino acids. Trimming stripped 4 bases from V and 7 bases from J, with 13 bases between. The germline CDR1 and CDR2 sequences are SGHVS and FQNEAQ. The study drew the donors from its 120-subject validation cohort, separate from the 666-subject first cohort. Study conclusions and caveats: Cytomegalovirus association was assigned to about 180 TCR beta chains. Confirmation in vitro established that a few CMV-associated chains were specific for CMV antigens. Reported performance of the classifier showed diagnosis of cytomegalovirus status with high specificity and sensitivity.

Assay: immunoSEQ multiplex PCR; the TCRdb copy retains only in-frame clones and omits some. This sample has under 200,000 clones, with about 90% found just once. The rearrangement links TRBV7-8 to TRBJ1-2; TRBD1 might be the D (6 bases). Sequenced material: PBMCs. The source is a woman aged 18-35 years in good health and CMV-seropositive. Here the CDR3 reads CASSSTTGSGYTF. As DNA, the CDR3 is TGTGCCAGCAGCTCAACGACAGGATCTGGCTACACCTTC.